This T cell receptor (beta chain) was documented in a study of cytomegalovirus exposure and HLA in healthy donors. Study-wide results and limits: Most likely, a cluster of highly shared sequence variants arose as a sequencing artifact. CMV serostatus was the sole immune exposure information available. Most TCR beta V segments were productive about 90% or about 30% of the time in an earlier analysis.

PCR used 60 Vbeta primers and 13 Jbeta primers. TCRdb keeps only in-frame clones here, not all; method: immunoSEQ multiplex PCR. The data show around 97,000 clones, with around a tenth seen just once and 4.5% to 6% held by the top ten. With respect to this clone: Its cognate antigen is unknown.

J gave up 6 bases and V 5 bases, and 4 bases lay outside the gene matches. Germline CDR1 GTSNPN, CDR2 SVGIG (reference sequence). CDR3 length: 13 amino acids. The chain has TRBV30 and TRBJ2-1; 10 bases fit TRBD2. The clonotype originates from a man between 50 and 59 years old in good health and CMV-seropositive. Sequencing was carried out using PBMCs. DNA for the CDR3: TGTGCCTGGGAGCGGGAGGGAGGCAATGAGCAGTTCTTC. It translates to CAWEREGGNEQFF.